One sample yielded the 5 T cell receptor beta chains listed below, sequenced in a study of Graves' ophthalmopathy and Graves' hyperthyroidism. Investigators amplified TCR beta CDR3 regions from RNA transcripts. A first-round RT-PCR used HTBI primers, followed by a second-round multiplex PCR. MiXCR, applied by TCRdb to the multiplex PCR reads, yields one record per CDR3 protein. Here the sample spans around 1.1 million distinct CDR3 sequences, 35% to 45% being singletons. The specimen was peripheral blood or thyroid tissue (not recorded which). The receptor source for this set is an adult man with Graves' hyperthyroidism.

V is TRBV5-1 and J is TRBJ1-6; 8 bases agree with TRBD1. Germline CDR1 reads SGHRS; CDR2 reads YFSETQ. V gave up 0 bases and J gave up 5 bases; unmatched junction bases: 10. The CDR3 runs to 18 residues. The CDR3 sequence is CASSLGDRGRYNNSPLHF. The DNA of the CDR3 is TGCGCCAGCAGCTTGGGTGACAGGGGCCGTTACAATAATTCACCCCTCCACTTT.

Only a few counts were recorded for this clonotype. This rearrangement joins TRBV4-3 to TRBJ2-7; possible D gene TRBD2, 5 bases. Germline values: CDR1 LGHNA, CDR2 YSLEER. V shed 0 bases and J shed 2 bases, with 11 bases lying between them. CDR3 length: 15 residues. The CDR3 is CASSQERRGPYEQYF. CDR3 DNA sequence: TGCGCCAGCAGCCAAGAGCGGCGAGGGCCCTACGAGCAGTACTTC.

This clonotype was seen only once. V usage is TRBV2 and J usage is TRBJ1-4; D remains ambiguous. Germline V gene data show CDR1 as SNHLY and CDR2 as FYNNEI. There are 16 residues in the CDR3. V was trimmed by 5 bases and J by 0 bases, leaving 13 bases between them. The CDR3 loop is CASSSGSVTTNEKLFF. The CDR3 region has the DNA TGTGCCAGCAGTTCCGGGAGTGTGACAACTAATGAAAAACTGTTTTTT. Looking up the rest from reference TRBV2 and TRBJ1-4 gives the full variable domain: EPEVTQTPSHQVTQMGQEVILRCVPISNHLYFYWYRQILGQKVEFLVSFYNNEISEKSEIFDDQFSVERPDGSNFTLKIRSTKLEDSAMYFCASSSGSVTTNEKLFFGSGTQLSVL.

This clonotype has ten or more counts. V usage is TRBV7-2 and J usage is TRBJ2-2; 7 nucleotides agree with TRBD2. The CDR3 contains 17 residues. Germline V CDR1 and CDR2: SGHTA, FQGNSA. J lost 1 base, V lost 5 bases, and 10 bases had no gene match. CDR3 sequence reads: CASSPNLRGWNTGELFF. The CDR3 bases are TGTGCCAGCAGCCCCAACTTGCGGGGGTGGAACACCGGGGAGCTGTTTTTT.

With respect to this clonotype: This CDR3 fails to terminate in the conserved phenylalanine or tryptophan, so it likely reflects a read error. The chain employs TRBV10-3 and TRBJ1-2, with no clear D. Trimming cost V 10 bases and J 4 bases, with 13 bases left between them. In germline, CDR1 is ENHRY, CDR2 SYGVKD. This CDR3 spans 12 amino acids. DNA for the CDR3: TGTGCCAGCAGGCAAGGGTTCTATGGCTACACCCTC. As protein: CASRQGFYGYTL.